The next 31 T cell receptor beta chains were all read from a single sample in a study of blood T cells in healthy people across ages. The use of a sample-barcoded 5' primer and a J-beta primer mix characterized a second PCR of about 6 to 11 cycles. MiXCR, applied by TCRdb to the 5' RACE reads, yields one record per CDR3 protein. The table lists hundreds of thousands of distinct CDR3 sequences, under 25% of them singletons. The sample was blood. Source of these receptors: a man in his sixties or seventies in good health.

This chain connects TRBV24-1 to TRBJ2-1; 7 bases align to TRBD1. V was clipped by 2 bases and J by 2 bases; unmatched bases: 5. The V gene's germline CDR1 is KGHDR and CDR2 SFDVKD. This CDR3 region has 16 residues. The CDR3: CATSDWRQGTYNEQFF. In DNA form, the CDR3 reads TGTGCCACCAGTGATTGGAGACAGGGTACCTACAATGAGCAGTTCTTC.

This clonotype was detected only a few times. The chain has TRBV19 and TRBJ2-7; D not resolved. Germline-derived CDR1 and CDR2 are LNHDA and SQIVND (reference sequence). The CDR3 consists of 14 residues. V dropped 1 base and J dropped 6 bases, with 13 bases sitting between them. The CDR3 region has the DNA TGTGCCAGTAGTATAGCCCTCGCGGCCCCCGAGCAGTACTTC. Its protein product is CASSIALAAPEQYF.

In its sample, this clonotype was seen a few times. The chain joins TRBV25-1 to TRBJ2-3; possibly TRBD2 for D (5 bases). This CDR3 has 14 residues. Trimming cost V 4 bases and J 4 bases, with 12 bases left between them. Looked up from germline, CDR1 is MGHDK and CDR2 is SYGVNS. CDR3 region: CASSARGSPDTQYF. CDR3 coding DNA: TGTGCCAGCAGTGCAAGAGGGAGCCCAGATACGCAGTATTTT.

Written as DNA, the CDR3 is TGTGCCATCAGTGGGTCGACCGTCAGCTTCACAGATACGCAGTATTTT. Residues: CAISGSTVSFTDTQYF. V gene TRBV10-3 combines with J gene TRBJ2-3; D call uncertain. The V gene's germline CDR1 is ENHRY and CDR2 SYGVKD. Trimming removed 4 bases from V and 2 bases from J, with 16 bases in between. The CDR3 extends over 16 amino acids.

The V and J genes are TRBV7-2 and TRBJ2-3; 7 bases are a match to TRBD1. CDR3 length: 17 amino acids. V dropped 1 base and J dropped 6; count of bases not matched to a gene: 13. Germline CDR1 and CDR2: SGHTA and FQGNSA. CDR3 in DNA: TGTGCCAGCAGCTTAGAGTGGACAGGAGCAATATACGATACGCAGTATTTT. This translates into CASSLEWTGAIYDTQYF.

V gene TRBV5-1 combines with J gene TRBJ2-1, with D possibly being TRBD2 (6 bases). Germline CDR1 is SGHRS and CDR2 is YFSETQ. Trimming stripped 3 bases from V and 0 bases from J, with 13 bases between. CDR3 size: 16 residues. The DNA for the CDR3 is TGCGCCAGCAGCTCGATAGCGGTAAGCTCCTACAATGAGCAGTTCTTC. Amino acids: CASSSIAVSSYNEQFF. Looking up the rest from reference TRBV5-1 and TRBJ2-1 gives the full variable domain: KAGVTQTPRYLIKTRGQQVTLSCSPISGHRSVSWYQQTPGQGLQFLFEYFSETQRNKGNFPGRFSGRQFSNSRSEMNVSTLELGDSALYLCASSSIAVSSYNEQFFGPGTRLTVL.

The chain joins TRBV20-1 to TRBJ2-5; the D call may be TRBD1 or TRBD2 (7 bases each). The V gene's germline CDR1 is DFQATT and CDR2 SNEGSKA (reference sequence). The ends were cut back, 3 bases at V and 4 bases at J, with 15 bases in the middle. The CDR3 has 14 residues. The CDR3 here is CSASLARGGETQYF. The DNA of the CDR3 is TGCAGTGCTAGTTTGGCCAGGGGGGGAGAGACCCAGTACTTC.

This clonotype was observed a handful of times. The chain uses TRBV6-5 and TRBJ2-7; 9 nucleotides line up with TRBD1. CDR1 MNHEY and CDR2 SVGAGI come from the germline V gene. The V gene end was trimmed by 0 bases and the J gene end by 1 base; junction bases not matched to a gene: 4. The CDR3 spans 16 residues. CDR3 amino acids: CASSYSIDRGSYEQYF. The CDR3 DNA reads TGTGCCAGCAGTTACTCCATCGACAGGGGGTCCTACGAGCAGTACTTC.

The sample holds a few counts of this clonotype. The chain combines TRBV7-8 with TRBJ2-5; D is unclear. Judging by the DNA end, TRBJ2-1 fits better; the J call may be wrong. CDR3 length: 15 amino acids. Germline values: CDR1 SGHVS, CDR2 FQNEAQ. CDR3 region: CASSLGFSSYNEQFF. The DNA for the CDR3 is TGTGCCAGCAGCTTAGGGTTTAGCTCCTACAATGAGCAGTTCTTC.

The chain is built from TRBV7-3 and TRBJ1-3, with a weak D call TRBD1 (6 bases). Trimming cost V 0 bases and J 3 bases, with 9 bases left between them. CDR1 is SGHTA, CDR2 FQGTGA, per germline. There are 15 residues in the CDR3. DNA of the CDR3: TGTGCCAGCAGCTTAACCGGGGGCAGTGGAAACACCATATATTTT. Protein sequence: CASSLTGGSGNTIYF.

The rearrangement joins TRBV9 to TRBJ2-7; 7 bases align to TRBD1. V trimming: 3 bases; J trimming: 3 bases; junction bases outside the gene matches: 6. The germline gives CDR1 SGDLS, CDR2 YYNGEE. CDR3 length: 14 amino acids. The CDR3 DNA reads as TGTGCCAGCAGCGCCGGGGACAGATACTACGAGCAGTACTTC. It yields the protein CASSAGDRYYEQYF.

V usage is TRBV5-1 and J usage is TRBJ2-5; D possibly corresponds to TRBD1 (6 bases). With 0 bases removed from V and 1 base from J, the gap between germline ends came to 13 bases. Looked up from germline, CDR1 is SGHRS and CDR2 is YFSETQ. The CDR3 has 16 amino acids. CDR3 bases: TGCGCCAGCAGCTTGGGGGCCCAGGGGTTCCAAGAGACCCAGTACTTC. It yields the protein CASSLGAQGFQETQYF.

In its sample, this clonotype was seen a few times. This rearrangement joins TRBV4-1 to TRBJ2-3; the D is unclear. Germline-derived CDR1 and CDR2 are MGHRA and YSYEKL. The CDR3 has 15 amino acids. Deletions cut 0 bases from V and 2 bases from J, with 9 bases between. CDR3 region: CASSQDLRHTDTQYF. The CDR3 DNA sequence: TGCGCCAGCAGCCAAGATCTTAGGCACACAGATACGCAGTATTTT.

Details on this clonotype: A much larger clonotype is one base distant, so this may be a read error. The V call is TRBV7-9, the J call TRBJ2-2; no definite D call. The CDR3 runs 12 residues. The V gene's germline CDR1 is SEHNR and CDR2 FQNEAQ (reference sequence). V was shortened by 1 base and J by 7 bases, with 4 bases between the two germline ends. CDR3 sequence (DNA): TGTGCCAGCAGCTTAGACATCGGGGAGCTGTTTTTT. This gives the protein CASSLDIGELFF.

This clonotype was picked up a small number of times. The junction does not match germline at one end; this may be a read error. V and J are TRBV20-1 and TRBJ2-1, with 10 bases aligning to TRBD2. This CDR3 region has 16 residues. Looked up from germline, CDR1 is DFQATT and CDR2 is SNEGSKA (reference sequence). The DNA of the CDR3 is TGCAGTGCTCTAGCGGGAGCGGGCCCCTCCTACAATGAGCAGTCCTTC. Encoded protein: CSALAGAGPSYNEQSF.

This clonotype came up a few times. The chain uses TRBV2 and TRBJ2-5, with 7 bases lining up with TRBD2. Gene TRBJ2-1 matches the end of the DNA better, so the J call may be wrong. The germline gives CDR1 SNHLY, CDR2 FYNNEI. The CDR3 contains 17 residues. The CDR3 DNA is TGTGCCAGCAGTGGGGCTCTTACTAGCGCTCTAGTAAATGAGCAGTTCTTC. It encodes CASSGALTSALVNEQFF.

As to this clonotype: A much larger clone sits a single nucleotide away, making a read error possible. The gene calls are TRBV7-9 and TRBJ2-1, with TRBD2 identical over 7 bases. In germline, CDR1 is SEHNR, CDR2 FQNEAQ (reference sequence). The length of the CDR3 is 15 residues. CDR3 in amino acids: CASPGGSSSYDEQFF. In DNA, the CDR3 is TGTGCCAGCCCGGGAGGTTCGAGCTCCTACGATGAGCAGTTCTTC.

This clonotype was detected only a few times. This chain uses TRBV7-9 with TRBJ2-7, with a tentative D call TRBD2 (6 bases). V dropped 9 bases and J dropped 1 base, with 16 bases sitting between them. CDR3 length: 14 residues. Germline V CDR1 and CDR2: SEHNR, FQNEAQ (reference sequence). CDR3 sequence reads: CASSWREGSYEQYF. Written as DNA, the CDR3 is TGTGCCAGTTCCTGGAGGGAAGGGTCCTACGAGCAGTACTTC.

J is TRBJ1-5 and V is TRBV20-1; D unclear. The CDR3 spans 15 residues. V lost 1 base to trimming and J lost 0 bases, with 10 bases between them. Per the germline V gene, CDR1 is DFQATT and CDR2 is SNEGSKA (reference sequence). In nucleotides, the CDR3 is TGCAGTGCTAGAGGGGGAGAGAATAGCAATCAGCCCCAGCATTTT. Residues: CSARGGENSNQPQHF.

This sequence joins TRBV20-1 and TRBJ2-1; the match to TRBD1 covers 7 bases. Per germline, CDR1 DFQATT and CDR2 SNEGSKA (reference sequence). The CDR3 spans 13 residues. V lost 6 bases, J lost 7 bases, and 9 bases stayed unmatched. The CDR3 DNA reads as TGCAGTGCCCAGAGAGGGACAGCAAATGAGCAGTTCTTC. Its translation: CSAQRGTANEQFF.

This clonotype was recorded at least ten times. The chain joins TRBV11-2 to TRBJ2-1, with TRBD2 identical over 9 bases. V lost 3 bases to trimming and J lost 6 bases; unmatched junction nucleotides: 6. The germline V gene has CDR1 SGHAT and CDR2 FQNNGV. The CDR3 is 15 amino acids. The chain's CDR3 is CASSFGSGSINEQFF. CDR3 DNA: TGTGCCAGCAGCTTCGGTAGCGGGAGTATCAATGAGCAGTTCTTC.

This clonotype was seen a handful of times. The chain carries TRBV20-1 and TRBJ1-6; D is perhaps TRBD1 (6 bases). Germline V gene data show CDR1 as DFQATT and CDR2 as SNEGSKA (reference sequence). The CDR3 totals 16 residues. Trimming cost V 0 bases and J 7 bases, with 16 bases left between them. The CDR3 DNA sequence: TGCAGTGCTAGAGATCCCGTGGGGGCGGTGAATTCACCCCTCCACTTT. This codes for CSARDPVGAVNSPLHF.

CDR3 nucleotides: TGCAGTGCTAGTGCCTTGGCGGACTACGAGCAGTACTTC. Protein product: CSASALADYEQYF. This chain connects TRBV20-1 to TRBJ2-1; D remains ambiguous. The J call is uncertain, as TRBJ2-7 better fits the DNA end. This CDR3 spans 13 amino acids. Germline V gene lookup returns CDR1 DFQATT and CDR2 SNEGSKA (reference sequence).

The sample holds a few counts of this clonotype. J is TRBJ1-5 and V is TRBV4-1; D gene ambiguous. Germline CDR1 is MGHRA and CDR2 is YSYEKL. This CDR3 has 16 amino acids. Trimming removed 0 bases from V and 3 bases from J, with 12 bases in between. The CDR3 bases are TGCGCCAGCAGCCAAGAAGTGACCGCTATCAATCAGCCCCAGCATTTT. It specifies CASSQEVTAINQPQHF.

This clonotype was seen a few times. V usage is TRBV6-2 or TRBV6-3 and J usage is TRBJ2-5; 8 bases map to TRBD2. The CDR3 consists of 16 residues. Looked up from germline, CDR1 is MNHEY and CDR2 is SVGEGT. V dropped 6 bases and J dropped 4; count of bases not matched to a gene: 13. The CDR3 DNA follows: TGTGCCAGCAGGCTCCTAAGCGGGAGAAAAGGAGAGACCCAGTACTTC. Its protein is CASRLLSGRKGETQYF.

The chain has TRBV20-1 and TRBJ1-1, with D perhaps TRBD1 (5 bases). The V gene's germline CDR1 is DFQATT and CDR2 SNEGSKA (reference sequence). The CDR3 has 12 residues. Trimming cost V 3 bases and J 6 bases, with 11 bases left between them. The CDR3 bases are TGCAGTGCTAGCCAGGGAAGATCTGAAGCTTTCTTT. Protein sequence: CSASQGRSEAFF.

This sequence joins TRBV20-1 and TRBJ2-7; 9 bases line up with TRBD1. CDR3 length: 14 amino acids. The V and J ends lost 3 bases and 3 bases, in that order; junction bases with no gene match: 6. Germline loops: CDR1 DFQATT, CDR2 SNEGSKA (reference sequence). For the CDR3, the DNA is TGCAGTGCTAGGAGGACAGGGGATTTCTACGAGCAGTACTTC. It encodes CSARRTGDFYEQYF.

There are a few counts of this clonotype. The V and J genes are TRBV3-1 and TRBJ2-7; 11 nucleotides match TRBD2. This CDR3 region has 18 residues. In germline, CDR1 is LGHDT, CDR2 YNNKEL (reference sequence). The junction had 8 bases not matched to a gene; V was cut back by 1 base and J by 0 bases. CDR3 DNA: TGTGCCAGCAGCCAAGCGGGACTAGCGGTATCGAGCTCCTACGAGCAGTACTTC. Translation gives CASSQAGLAVSSSYEQYF.

This clonotype appeared a few times. The chain carries TRBV5-1 and TRBJ2-7; 9 positions match TRBD2. Germline V gene data show CDR1 as SGHRS and CDR2 as YFSETQ. V shed 6 bases and J 5 bases; nucleotides not matched to a gene: 6. The CDR3 covers 13 residues. The CDR3 sequence is CASTPGTSNEQYF. DNA for the CDR3: TGCGCCAGCACTCCCGGGACTAGCAACGAGCAGTACTTC. The complete variable domain, with remaining parts taken from reference TRBV5-1 and TRBJ2-7, reads KAGVTQTPRYLIKTRGQQVTLSCSPISGHRSVSWYQQTPGQGLQFLFEYFSETQRNKGNFPGRFSGRQFSNSRSEMNVSTLELGDSALYLCASTPGTSNEQYFGPGTRLTVT.

The sample holds a few counts of this clonotype. CDR3 in DNA: TGCAGTGCTAGAGACCCCCTTTGGGAGGGAACTAATTCACCCCTCCACTTT. It specifies CSARDPLWEGTNSPLHF. The chain recombines TRBV20-1 with TRBJ1-6; D unresolved. CDR3 length: 17 residues. Deletions cut 0 bases from V and 6 bases from J, with 18 bases between. Germline V CDR1 and CDR2: DFQATT, SNEGSKA (reference sequence).

Only a few counts were recorded for this clonotype. The chain has TRBV12-3 or TRBV12-4 and TRBJ1-4; D remains unclear. The CDR3 runs to 13 residues. V was clipped by 4 bases and J by 5 bases, with 8 bases between them. The CDR3 DNA is TGTGCCAGCAGTTCCATGAGAAATGAAAAACTGTTTTTT. This gives the protein CASSSMRNEKLFF.